The entry below gives a single T cell receptor beta chain sequence along with its context. This clonotype was counted at least ten times. Its antigen is currently not known. No quality values exist for individual bases; no much larger clone is one base distant. Library preparation was by 5' RACE. These reads were obtained on a NextSeq 500. In the TCR library protocol, a unique molecular identifier was attached to each TCR cDNA molecule so that PCR and sequencing errors could be corrected. The published analysis was carried out like this. TCR identification, UMI-based error correction and CDR3 extraction were all carried out with Decombinator tools. Expanded TCRs were defined as those above a frequency of 2 per 1,000, corresponding to the top 1% of the tumor frequency distribution. Renyi diversity was calculated using the R vegan package after each repertoire was subsampled 100 times to 5,000 TCRs. To build CDR3 similarity networks, amino acid triplet string-kernel similarity was used, and CDR3s were connected when their pairwise similarity was above 0.82. The public reads were quality trimmed at Q25 with fastp and then assembled into clones with MiXCR by TCRdb, keeping productive beta chains. Every distinct CDR3 protein forms one entry, paired with its most common genes and DNA. TCRdb assigned the V and J calls; the authors' analysis was not used. The sample table records approximately 70,000 distinct CDR3 sequences; about 9.5% of these occur just once. Of the sample, roughly 1.8% is held by the ten largest clones.

V is pruned by 7 bases and J by 3 bases, leaving 9 bases of the junction without a gene match. CDR1 is given as SQVTM and CDR2 as ANQGSEA, both from the germline V gene. Reading from cysteine to phenylalanine, the CDR3 counts 14 amino acids. This entry keeps only the CDR3 DNA: 42 bases, framed from base 1. Taken with the paper, the label for time point translates to: blood at routine non-recurrence follow-up after resection. For TCR sequencing, whole RNA was extracted from tumor and nontumor lung tissue, or from cryopreserved PBMC samples, and no cell sorting was done. Only patients with enough RNA available from two or more tumor regions were chosen for TCR sequencing. This specimen comes from a study of spatial heterogeneity in lung cancer (dated by TCRdb to between 2018 and 2021). Regarding the complete study: The donors were about 71 patients from the lung TRACERx cohort who had early-stage, untreated non-small cell lung cancer. Nonsynonymous mutation counts, determined by whole-exome sequencing of tumor tissue, were related to TCR repertoire features. The study quantitatively compared TCR alpha and beta repertoires across multiple tumor regions, matched nontumor lung and blood in non-small cell lung cancer. Follow-up PBMC samples were sequenced whenever available, with the median time to follow-up being about 2 years after resection. In the raw uncorrected reads, each unique combination of TCR and UMI appeared more than ten times on average. Beta-chain transcripts were consistently detected in greater numbers than alpha-chain transcripts, which likely reflected higher beta-chain transcript abundance. Both alpha and beta chains were TCR-sequenced in 210 or so tumor regions, approximately 67 matched nontumor lung samples and over 55 PBMC samples obtained at surgery. Results the study describes overall, beyond this receptor: Only approximately 13 patients were included in the comparisons of baseline and follow-up blood repertoires. Ubiquitous expanded tumor TCRs were detected in blood more often at tumor resection than at routine follow-up. Additional single-cell paired TCR alpha and beta sequencing was considered necessary to confirm, at a functional level, the hypothesis that regional TCRs recognize regional mutations.

The TCR was taken from a female donor with early-stage non-small cell lung cancer. The specimen comprised PBMCs, sampled at follow-up. The sequence is built from TRBV29-1 and TRBJ2-3, with TRBD2 identical over 8 junction bases. The CDR3 in this case is CSAGVTSVTDTQYF. The nucleotide sequence is TGCAGCGCCGGGGTGACTAGCGTTACAGATACGCAGTATTTT.